Shown below are 11 T cell receptor beta chains from a single sample sequenced in a study of T cell repertoires in cytomegalovirus infection. TCRdb reprocessed the reads with MiXCR, giving one entry per CDR3 protein. The sample includes more than 250,000 distinct CDR3 sequences, roughly 13% seen only once; the top ten take around 9%. What was sequenced was PBMCs. The receptors shown here come from a human donor in good health (CMV status not recorded). Some clones in this sample may be carry-over from other donors' samples.

This clonotype was seen a handful of times. The chain carries TRBV10-3 and TRBJ2-3; TRBD1 aligns across 9 bases. Losses at the gene ends were 6 bases for V and 6 bases for J; bases not matched to a gene: 16. This CDR3 comprises 17 residues. CDR1 and CDR2 from the germline V gene are ENHRY and SYGVKD. CDR3 residues: CAISQILQGANIDTQYF. The CDR3 DNA reads TGTGCCATCAGCCAAATATTACAGGGGGCGAACATCGATACGCAGTATTTT.

The chain joins TRBV20-1 to TRBJ1-5; 8 positions agree with TRBD1. The CDR3 has 16 residues. Germline assignment: CDR1 DFQATT and CDR2 SNEGSKA (reference sequence). J was trimmed by 0 bases and V by 6 bases; bases with no gene match: 10. This chain's CDR3 is CSANDRGPYSNQPQHF. The CDR3 DNA reads as TGCAGTGCAAACGACAGGGGACCCTATAGCAATCAGCCCCAGCATTTT.

This clonotype was counted ten times or more. The chain combines TRBV5-4 with TRBJ1-4, with D hard to call. Per germline, CDR1 SGHNT and CDR2 YYREEE (reference sequence). The CDR3 sequence is 14 residues long. Trimming removed 9 bases from V and 6 bases from J, with 18 bases in between. The CDR3 sequence: CATLTRGEDEKLFF. In DNA form, the CDR3 reads TGTGCCACCTTAACCCGGGGAGAGGATGAAAAACTGTTTTTT.

This clonotype was counted a few times. V gene TRBV6-2 or TRBV6-3 combines with J gene TRBJ1-5, with 8 bases matching TRBD1. The CDR3 loop spans 19 amino acids. V was clipped by 5 bases and J by 1 base; unmatched bases: 16. From germline, CDR1 is MNHEY and CDR2 SVGEGT. This CDR3 reads CASSQAIQGEGVSNQPQHF. The CDR3 DNA reads as TGTGCCAGCAGTCAAGCAATACAGGGGGAAGGTGTGAGCAATCAGCCCCAGCATTTT.

This clonotype was detected ten times or more. The gene calls are TRBV6-1 and TRBJ1-5, with 8 nucleotides matching TRBD1. V lost 4 bases and J lost 0; bases outside the gene matches: 11. The germline CDR1 and CDR2 sequences are MNHNS and SASEGT. The CDR3 has 18 residues. The CDR3 DNA reads TGTGCCAGCAGTGTTCGTCCGGACAGGGCTTATAGCAATCAGCCCCAGCATTTT. The encoded protein is CASSVRPDRAYSNQPQHF.

This clonotype was seen many times. The rearrangement uses TRBV28 and TRBJ2-7; 8 nucleotides align to TRBD2. The V and J ends lost 3 bases and 6 bases, in that order; junction bases with no gene match: 7. This CDR3 contains 14 residues. Germline CDR1 is MDHEN and CDR2 is SYDVKM. Written as DNA, the CDR3 is TGTGCCAGCAGTTTGGACGGGAGGGTCCTCGAGCAGTACTTC. Translated: CASSLDGRVLEQYF.

This chain links TRBV29-1 with TRBJ2-3; D is uncertain. The CDR3 loop spans 12 amino acids. Germline V gene sequence: CDR1 SQVTM, CDR2 ANQGSEA. V was shortened by 7 bases and J by 0 bases, with 8 bases between the two germline ends. This CDR3 is CSDQESTDTQYF. CDR3 bases: TGCAGCGATCAGGAAAGCACAGATACGCAGTATTTT.

This clonotype showed up many times. This sequence joins TRBV15 and TRBJ1-2, with 8 bases matching TRBD1. CDR3 length: 15 amino acids. Germline V gene data show CDR1 as LNHNV and CDR2 as YYDKDF (reference sequence). The V and J ends lost 1 base and 6 bases, in that order; junction bases with no gene match: 7. In nucleotides, the CDR3 is TGTGCCACCAGCAGAGTACGGACAGGGTTCGATGGCTACACCTTC. It is translated as CATSRVRTGFDGYTF.

This clonotype was seen a few times. The chain couples TRBV19 to TRBJ2-7, with D maybe TRBD1 (6 bases). The CDR3 is 16 residues long. V gave up 4 bases and J gave up 1 base, with 17 bases separating them. CDR1 is LNHDA, CDR2 SQIVND, per germline (reference sequence). In DNA, the CDR3 is TGTGCCAGTAGTACGGACCGGGACACAGGATCCTACGAGCAGTACTTC. Encoded protein: CASSTDRDTGSYEQYF.

The sample holds many counts of this clonotype. The rearrangement joins TRBV7-2 to TRBJ2-3; TRBD2 might be the D (6 bases). The V end lost 1 base, the J end lost 4 bases, and 15 bases lay between the germline ends. The germline V gene has CDR1 SGHTA and CDR2 FQGNSA. CDR3 size: 16 residues. The CDR3 region is CASSLGRDWRADTQYF. DNA for the CDR3: TGTGCCAGCAGCTTAGGAAGGGACTGGCGTGCAGATACGCAGTATTTT.

This clonotype was recorded a few times. This chain connects TRBV9 to TRBJ1-3, with 10 bases that match TRBD1. The V gene's germline CDR1 is SGDLS and CDR2 YYNGEE. The CDR3 runs 15 residues. The ends lost 4 bases at V and 7 bases at J; junction bases unmatched: 8. The CDR3 sequence: CASSMGQGTRNTIYF. The CDR3 bases are TGTGCCAGCAGCATGGGACAGGGGACAAGGAACACCATATATTTT.